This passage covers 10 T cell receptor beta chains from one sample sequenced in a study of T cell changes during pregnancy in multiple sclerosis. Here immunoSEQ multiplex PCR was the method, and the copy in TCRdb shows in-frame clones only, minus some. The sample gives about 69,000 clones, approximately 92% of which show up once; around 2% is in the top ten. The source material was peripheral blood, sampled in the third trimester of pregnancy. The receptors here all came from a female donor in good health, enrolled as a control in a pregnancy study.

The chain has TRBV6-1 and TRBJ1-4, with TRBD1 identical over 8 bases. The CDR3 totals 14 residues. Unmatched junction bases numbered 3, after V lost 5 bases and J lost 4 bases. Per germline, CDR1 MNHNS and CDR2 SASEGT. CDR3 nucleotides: TGTGCCAGCAGTCCAGGGGGCATTAATGAAAAACTGTTTTTT. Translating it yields CASSPGGINEKLFF.

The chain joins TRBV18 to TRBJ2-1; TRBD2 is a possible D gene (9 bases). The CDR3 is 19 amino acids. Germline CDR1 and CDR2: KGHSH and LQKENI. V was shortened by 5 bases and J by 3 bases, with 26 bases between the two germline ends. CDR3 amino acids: CASSSDRGLSSGNYNEQFF. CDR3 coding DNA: TGTGCCAGCTCATCAGACAGGGGCCTATCTAGCGGGAACTACAATGAGCAGTTCTTC.

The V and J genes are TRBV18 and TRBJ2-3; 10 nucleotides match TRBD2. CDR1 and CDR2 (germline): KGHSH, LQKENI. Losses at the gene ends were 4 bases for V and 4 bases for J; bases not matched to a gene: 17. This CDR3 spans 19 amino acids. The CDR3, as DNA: TGTGCCAGCTCACTTCAAAATCCCGCTAGCGGGGGTGCCCCAGATACGCAGTATTTT. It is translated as CASSLQNPASGGAPDTQYF.

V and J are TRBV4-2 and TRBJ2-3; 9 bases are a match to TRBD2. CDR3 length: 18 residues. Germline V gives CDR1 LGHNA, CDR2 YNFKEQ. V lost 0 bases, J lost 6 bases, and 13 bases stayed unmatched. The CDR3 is CASSQEGWSLSGRDTQYF. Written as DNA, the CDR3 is TGTGCCAGCAGCCAAGAGGGGTGGTCTTTGAGCGGGAGGGATACGCAGTATTTT.

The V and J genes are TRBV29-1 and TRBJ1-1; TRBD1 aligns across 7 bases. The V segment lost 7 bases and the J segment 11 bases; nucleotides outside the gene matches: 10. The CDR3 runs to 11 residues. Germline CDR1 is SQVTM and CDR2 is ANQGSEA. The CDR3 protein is CSGGQANGAFF. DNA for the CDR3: TGCAGCGGAGGACAGGCCAACGGGGCTTTCTTT.

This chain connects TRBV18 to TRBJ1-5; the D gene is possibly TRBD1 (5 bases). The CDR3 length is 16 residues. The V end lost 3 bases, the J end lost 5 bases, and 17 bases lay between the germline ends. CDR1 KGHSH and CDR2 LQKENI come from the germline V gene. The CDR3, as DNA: TGTGCCAGCTCACCGGGAGGGGTGGGTCCGTATCAGCCCCAGCATTTT. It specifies CASSPGGVGPYQPQHF.

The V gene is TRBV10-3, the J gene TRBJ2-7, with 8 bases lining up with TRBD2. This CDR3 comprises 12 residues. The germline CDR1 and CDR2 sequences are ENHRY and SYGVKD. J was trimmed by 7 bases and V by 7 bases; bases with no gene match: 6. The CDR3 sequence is CAIMKAGDEQYF. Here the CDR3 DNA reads TGTGCCATCATGAAAGCGGGAGATGAGCAGTACTTC.

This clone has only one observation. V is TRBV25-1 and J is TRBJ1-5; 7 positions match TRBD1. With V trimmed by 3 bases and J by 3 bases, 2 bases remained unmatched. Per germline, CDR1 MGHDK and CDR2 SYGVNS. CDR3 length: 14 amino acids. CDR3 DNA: TGTGCCAGCAGTGACACAGGGGTCAATCAGCCCCAGCATTTT. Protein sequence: CASSDTGVNQPQHF.

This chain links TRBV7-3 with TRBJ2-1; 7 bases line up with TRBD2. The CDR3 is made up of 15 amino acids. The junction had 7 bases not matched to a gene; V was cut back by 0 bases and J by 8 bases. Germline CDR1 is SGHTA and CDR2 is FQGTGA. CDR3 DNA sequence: TGTGCCAGCAGCTTAACGGGAGGGCCCTCCGATGAGCAGTTCTTC. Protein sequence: CASSLTGGPSDEQFF. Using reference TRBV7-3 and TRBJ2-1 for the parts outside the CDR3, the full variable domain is GAGVSQTPSNKVTEKGKYVELRCDPISGHTALYWYRQSLGQGPEFLIYFQGTGAADDSGLPNDRFFAVRPEGSVSTLKIQRTERGDSAVYLCASSLTGGPSDEQFFGPGTRLTVL.

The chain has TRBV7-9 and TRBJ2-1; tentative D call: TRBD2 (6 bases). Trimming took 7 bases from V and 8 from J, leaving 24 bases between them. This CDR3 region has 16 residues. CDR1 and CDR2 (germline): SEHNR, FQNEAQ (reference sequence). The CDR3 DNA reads TGTGCCAGCACCCCCGGGACTGGTGGGCTCTTTGATGAGCAGTTCTTC. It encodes CASTPGTGGLFDEQFF.